Here is one TCR beta chain with its context. Its target is not known. This entry belongs to a study of cytomegalovirus exposure and HLA in healthy donors. Findings of the study overall: Subsequent analysis of the approximately 130 validation repertoires found a tendency for first-cohort TCR clusters to co-occur. Associated with cytomegalovirus, according to the listing, were fewer than 200 TCR beta chains.

This table comes from immunoSEQ multiplex PCR, and its TCRdb copy is limited to in-frame clones, with some not included. The sample consists of some 330,000 clones, 86% of them appearing once. The CDR3 loop spans 16 amino acids. V shed 4 bases and J 0 bases; nucleotides not matched to a gene: 5. The germline gives CDR1 PRHDT, CDR2 FYEKMQ (reference sequence). The donors were in the 120-subject validation cohort, distinct from the approximately 670-subject first cohort. V is TRBV13 and J is TRBJ2-1; 8 bases align to TRBD2. The clonotype comes from a woman under 30 in good health and CMV-seronegative. Sequences were obtained from PBMCs. CDR3 protein: CASSSRSGSSYNEQFF. In DNA form, the CDR3 reads TGTGCCAGCAGCTCCCGGAGCGGGAGCTCCTACAATGAGCAGTTCTTC.